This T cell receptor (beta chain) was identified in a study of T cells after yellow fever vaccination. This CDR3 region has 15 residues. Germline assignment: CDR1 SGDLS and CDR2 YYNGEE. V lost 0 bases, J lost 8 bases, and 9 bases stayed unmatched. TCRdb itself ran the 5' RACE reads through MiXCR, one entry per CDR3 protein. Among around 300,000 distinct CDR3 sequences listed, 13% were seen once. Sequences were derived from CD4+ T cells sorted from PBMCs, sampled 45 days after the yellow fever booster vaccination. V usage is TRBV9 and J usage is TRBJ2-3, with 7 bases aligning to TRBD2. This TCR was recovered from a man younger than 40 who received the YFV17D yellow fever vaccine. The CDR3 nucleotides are TGTGCCAGCAGCGTAGTCGGCGCCACGGGGGGTACGCAGTATTTT. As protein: CASSVVGATGGTQYF.